This is a list of T cell receptor beta chains from one sample in a study of shared clonotypes between healthy human individuals. Some clones are missing from TCRdb's copy, which holds only in-frame ones; the method was immunoSEQ multiplex PCR. The data hold roughly 2 million clones, with about 95% observed a single time. The sequencing sample was made of naive CD8+ T cells sorted from blood. These receptor sequences come from a man aged 18-30 years in good health. Each CDR3 is given without its conserved first and last residue. Each record gives: J gene, D gene, V gene, CDR3 protein. A D gene is named only where the DNA matches it firmly.

J gene: TRBJ2-1; D gene: TRBD2; V gene: TRBV7-6; CDR3 protein: ASTPLAGSYNEQF
J gene: TRBJ1-1; D gene: NA; V gene: TRBV27; CDR3 protein: ASSLRAGYTEAF
J gene: TRBJ2-7; D gene: NA; V gene: TRBV29-1; CDR3 protein: SVDGGTYEQY
J gene: TRBJ2-1; D gene: NA; V gene: TRBV10-1; CDR3 protein: ASSDAGARFEQF
J gene: TRBJ1-6; D gene: NA; V gene: TRBV6-1; CDR3 protein: ASSDGHPGLYNSPLH
J gene: TRBJ2-7; D gene: NA; V gene: TRBV4-2; CDR3 protein: ASSQPGLSYEQY
J gene: TRBJ2-7; D gene: NA; V gene: TRBV27; CDR3 protein: ASSPRGSGYEQY
J gene: TRBJ1-4; D gene: NA; V gene: TRBV4-2; CDR3 protein: ASSQKMNEKLF
J gene: TRBJ2-2; D gene: TRBD1; V gene: TRBV10-3; CDR3 protein: AISDRRLGQGNTGELF
J gene: TRBJ1-4; D gene: NA; V gene: TRBV9; CDR3 protein: ASSEEQGYQEKLF
J gene: TRBJ1-2; D gene: TRBD1; V gene: TRBV6-5; CDR3 protein: ASSYSDRGDGYT
J gene: TRBJ2-3; D gene: NA; V gene: TRBV6-5; CDR3 protein: ASQGPGPRTDTQY
J gene: TRBJ1-1; D gene: TRBD1; V gene: TRBV7-8; CDR3 protein: ASSGDRGGTEAF
J gene: TRBJ1-4; D gene: NA; V gene: TRBV28; CDR3 protein: ASRRESYATNEKLF
J gene: TRBJ2-7; D gene: NA; V gene: TRBV19; CDR3 protein: ASSISSWIYEQY
J gene: TRBJ2-3; D gene: NA; V gene: TRBV27; CDR3 protein: ASSLMGGTDTQY
J gene: TRBJ2-5; D gene: TRBD1; V gene: TRBV6-1; CDR3 protein: ASSAAGTGAQETQY
J gene: TRBJ2-7; D gene: NA; V gene: TRBV6-1; CDR3 protein: ASGDSYEQY
J gene: TRBJ2-2; D gene: NA; V gene: TRBV7-9; CDR3 protein: ASSPIGGRSPGELF
J gene: TRBJ2-7; D gene: TRBD2; V gene: TRBV19; CDR3 protein: ASSIGAGVDEQY
J gene: TRBJ1-1; D gene: TRBD1; V gene: TRBV28; CDR3 protein: ASTVPGQGLRAF
J gene: TRBJ1-5; D gene: NA; V gene: TRBV9; CDR3 protein: ASSPQH
J gene: TRBJ2-1; D gene: TRBD1; V gene: TRBV6-5; CDR3 protein: ASSYSSTGGYNEQF
J gene: TRBJ2-3; D gene: NA; V gene: TRBV15; CDR3 protein: ATSRDWGIGTDTQY
J gene: TRBJ1-5; D gene: TRBD1; V gene: TRBV27; CDR3 protein: ASSLTGTGYQPQH
J gene: TRBJ2-1; D gene: TRBD2; V gene: TRBV4-1; CDR3 protein: ASSLRLADNEQF
J gene: TRBJ2-7; D gene: TRBD2; V gene: TRBV9; CDR3 protein: ASSVGLAIYEQY
J gene: TRBJ1-1; D gene: TRBD1; V gene: TRBV27; CDR3 protein: ASNNGQGAWTEAF
J gene: TRBJ2-7; D gene: NA; V gene: TRBV27; CDR3 protein: ASGPFWGRSAYEQY
J gene: TRBJ2-7; D gene: NA; V gene: TRBV7-2; CDR3 protein: ASSSWYEQY
J gene: TRBJ2-5; D gene: NA; V gene: TRBV4-3; CDR3 protein: ASSAADGWQETQY
J gene: TRBJ2-5; D gene: NA; V gene: TRBV10-3; CDR3 protein: AIRMEGRETQY
J gene: TRBJ2-3; D gene: NA; V gene: TRBV2; CDR3 protein: ASSENLAPSTDTQY
J gene: TRBJ2-7; D gene: TRBD1; V gene: TRBV9; CDR3 protein: ASSVNYDTGGAGKQY
J gene: TRBJ2-1; D gene: TRBD2; V gene: TRBV28; CDR3 protein: ASSSRDYLNEQF
J gene: TRBJ1-6; D gene: TRBD1; V gene: TRBV5-3; CDR3 protein: ARSLGQGIGVNSPLH
J gene: TRBJ1-2; D gene: NA; V gene: TRBV5-4; CDR3 protein: ASSGENRNLYGYT
J gene: TRBJ1-5; D gene: NA; V gene: TRBV7-9; CDR3 protein: ASSPPGQSNQPQH
J gene: TRBJ1-2; D gene: NA; V gene: TRBV7-9; CDR3 protein: ASSFEVSYYGYT
J gene: TRBJ1-1; D gene: NA; V gene: TRBV6-1; CDR3 protein: ASRAGWGTEAF
J gene: TRBJ1-4; D gene: TRBD1; V gene: TRBV27; CDR3 protein: ASSVRTGRDEKLF
J gene: TRBJ2-7; D gene: NA; V gene: TRBV6-6; CDR3 protein: ASSYPPSEQY
J gene: TRBJ2-1; D gene: NA; V gene: TRBV9; CDR3 protein: ASSVGSYNEQF
J gene: TRBJ1-2; D gene: NA; V gene: TRBV7-2; CDR3 protein: ASSLDVGVTNYGYT
J gene: TRBJ2-7; D gene: NA; V gene: TRBV10-2; CDR3 protein: ASSDPLGGVDFSYEQY
J gene: TRBJ2-5; D gene: TRBD1; V gene: TRBV30; CDR3 protein: AWSVGQGKYETQY
J gene: TRBJ2-2; D gene: TRBD1; V gene: TRBV4-1; CDR3 protein: ASSQLAGQGALNWAGELF
J gene: TRBJ1-1; D gene: NA; V gene: TRBV5-6; CDR3 protein: ASSLSVTNTEAF